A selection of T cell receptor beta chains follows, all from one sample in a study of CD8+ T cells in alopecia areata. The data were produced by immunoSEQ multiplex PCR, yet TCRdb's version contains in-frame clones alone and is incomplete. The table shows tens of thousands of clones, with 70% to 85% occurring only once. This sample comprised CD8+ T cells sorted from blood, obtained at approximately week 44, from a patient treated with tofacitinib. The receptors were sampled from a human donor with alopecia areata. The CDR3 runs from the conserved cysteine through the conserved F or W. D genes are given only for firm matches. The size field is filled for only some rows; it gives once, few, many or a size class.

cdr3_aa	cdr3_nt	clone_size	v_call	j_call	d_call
CSVVGQGANYGYTF	TGCAGCGTTGTGGGACAGGGGGCCAACTATGGCTACACCTTC	.	TRBV29-1	TRBJ1-2	TRBD1
CASSLSGPTYEQYF	TGTGCCAGCAGTTTATCAGGACCGACCTACGAGCAGTACTTC	.	TRBV27	TRBJ2-7	.
CASSLVVSYGYTF	TGTGCCAGCAGCTTGGTTGTGTCCTATGGCTACACCTTC	once	TRBV7-9	TRBJ1-2	.
CASVSGTYNEQFF	TGTGCCAGTGTTAGCGGGACCTACAATGAGCAGTTCTTC	.	TRBV19	TRBJ2-1	TRBD2
CAWSMTGEPEAFF	TGTGCCTGGAGTATGACAGGGGAACCTGAAGCTTTCTTT	.	TRBV30	TRBJ1-1	TRBD1
CATRGEKLFF	TGTGCGACACGGGGTGAAAAACTGTTTTTT	.	TRBV2	TRBJ1-4	.
CASSLAPNQPQHF	TGTGCCAGCAGCTTAGCCCCGAATCAGCCCCAGCATTTT	.	TRBV7-2	TRBJ1-5	.
CSVEEEQPYEQYF	TGCAGCGTTGAAGAGGAACAGCCCTACGAGCAGTACTTC	.	TRBV29-1	TRBJ2-7	.
CASKNTGELFF	TGTGCCTCGAAGAACACCGGGGAGCTGTTTTTT	.	TRBV30	TRBJ2-2	.
CASSQAVNYGYTF	TGTGCCAGCAGCCAAGCTGTGAACTATGGCTACACCTTC	.	TRBV4-2	TRBJ1-2	.
CASSLVGTFRSTEAFF	TGTGCCAGCAGCTTAGTTGGGACATTTAGATCCACTGAAGCTTTCTTT	.	TRBV7-9	TRBJ1-1	.
CATSLEASGGYEQYF	TGTGCCACCAGTTTGGAAGCCAGCGGGGGTTACGAGCAGTACTTC	.	TRBV15	TRBJ2-7	TRBD2
CATSRDRGLGTEAFF	TGTGCCACCAGCAGAGACAGGGGGCTGGGAACTGAAGCTTTCTTT	.	TRBV15	TRBJ1-1	TRBD1